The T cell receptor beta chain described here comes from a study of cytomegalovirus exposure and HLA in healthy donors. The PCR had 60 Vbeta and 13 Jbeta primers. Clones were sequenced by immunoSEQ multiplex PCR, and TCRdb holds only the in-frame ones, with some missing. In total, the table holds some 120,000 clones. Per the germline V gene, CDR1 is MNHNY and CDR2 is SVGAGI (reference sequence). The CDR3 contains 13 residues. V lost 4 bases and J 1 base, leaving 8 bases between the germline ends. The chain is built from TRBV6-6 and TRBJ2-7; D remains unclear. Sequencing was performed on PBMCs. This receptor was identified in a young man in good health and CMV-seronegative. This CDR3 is CASSSLGSYEQYF. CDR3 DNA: TGTGCCAGCAGTTCCCTAGGTTCCTACGAGCAGTACTTC.